The clone carrying this TCR beta chain was seen only a few times. Antigen unknown. The data stem from a study of CD8 T cells in ankylosing spondylitis. V shed 7 bases and J shed 6 bases, with 16 bases lying between them. Germline loops: CDR1 MGHDK, CDR2 SYGVNS. The CDR3 extends over 14 amino acids. TCRdb ran MiXCR on the 5' RACE reads and lists one entry per CDR3 protein. The data hold more than 600,000 distinct CDR3 sequences, with 19% observed a single time. Study-wide results and caveats: Made up of fewer than 10 highly homologous variants, a TCR beta motif appeared characteristic of ankylosing spondylitis blood.

This clonotype was obtained from a male donor with ankylosing spondylitis. Material for sequencing was blood, either unsorted or a sorted T cell fraction (not recorded which). This sequence joins TRBV25-1 and TRBJ2-4; TRBD2 is a possible D gene (5 bases). The CDR3 sequence is CASMSGHWVNIQYF. In DNA, the CDR3 is TGTGCCAGCATGAGCGGTCATTGGGTAAACATTCAGTACTTC. The complete variable domain, with remaining parts taken from reference TRBV25-1 and TRBJ2-4, reads EADIYQTPRYLVIGTGKKITLECSQTMGHDKMYWYQQDPGMELHLIHYSYGVNSTEKGDLSSESTVSRIRTEHFPLTLESARPSHTSQYLCASMSGHWVNIQYFGAGTRLSVL.